This TCR beta chain was captured by sequencing in a study of blood T cell repertoires in COVID-19. Study summary: Specimens from acute and convalescent COVID-19 originated in the United States, Italy and Spain.

In germline, CDR1 is LNHDA, CDR2 SQIVND (reference sequence). This CDR3 comprises 13 residues. V shed 5 bases and J shed 5 bases, with 13 bases lying between them. TCRdb's copy holds only in-frame clones and misses some; the assay was immunoSEQ multiplex PCR. Of some 320,000 clones listed, roughly 90% are singletons. The receptor was derived from a man aged 55 to 69 who had recovered from COVID-19. The specimen sequenced was PBMCs or T cells enriched from blood (not recorded which). J is TRBJ2-7 and V is TRBV19; D is possibly TRBD1 (6 bases). CDR3 bases: TGTGCCAGTAGTGCCAGGGGATATCACGAGCAGTACTTC. It specifies CASSARGYHEQYF. The variable domain in full, completed from reference TRBV19 and TRBJ2-7, reads DGGITQSPKYLFRKEGQNVTLSCEQNLNHDAMYWYRQDPGQGLRLIYYSQIVNDFQKGDIAEGYSVSREKKESFPLTVTSAQKNPTAFYLCASSARGYHEQYFGPGTRLTVT.